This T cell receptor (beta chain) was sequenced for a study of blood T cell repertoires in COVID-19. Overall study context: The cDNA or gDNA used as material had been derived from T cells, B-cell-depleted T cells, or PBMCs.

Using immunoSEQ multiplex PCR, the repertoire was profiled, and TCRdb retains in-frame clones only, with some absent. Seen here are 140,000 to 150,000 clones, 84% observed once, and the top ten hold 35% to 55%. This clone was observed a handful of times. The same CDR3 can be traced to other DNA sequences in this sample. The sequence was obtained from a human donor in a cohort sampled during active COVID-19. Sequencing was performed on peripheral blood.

In DNA, the CDR3 is TGTGCCAGCAGCCCGTCGGGGGGTGATGGCTACACCTTC. Translated: CASSPSGGDGYTF. The rearrangement uses TRBV9 and TRBJ1-2; D might be TRBD1 (5 bases). V lost 4 bases and J lost 6, with 13 bases in between. The germline V gene encodes CDR1 SGDLS and CDR2 YYNGEE. CDR3 length: 13 amino acids.